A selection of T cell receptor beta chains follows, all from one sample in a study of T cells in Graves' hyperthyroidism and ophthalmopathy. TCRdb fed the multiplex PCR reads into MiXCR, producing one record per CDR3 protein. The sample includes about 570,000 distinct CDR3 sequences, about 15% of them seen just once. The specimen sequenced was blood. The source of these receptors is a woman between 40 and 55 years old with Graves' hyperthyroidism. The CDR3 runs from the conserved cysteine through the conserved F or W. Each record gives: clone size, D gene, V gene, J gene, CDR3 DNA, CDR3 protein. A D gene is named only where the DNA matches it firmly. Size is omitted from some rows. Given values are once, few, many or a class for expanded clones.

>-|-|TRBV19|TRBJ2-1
TGTGCCAGTAGTATCGGACTCTCCCCTCATGAGCAGTTCTTC
CASSIGLSPHEQFF
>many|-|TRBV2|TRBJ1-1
TGTGCCAGCCACGTGGGCACTGAAGCTTTCTTT
CASHVGTEAFF
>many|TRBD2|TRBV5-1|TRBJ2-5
TGCGCCAGCAGCTCTACCGGGAGGGAAGAGACCCAGTACTTC
CASSSTGREETQYF
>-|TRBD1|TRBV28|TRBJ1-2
TGTGCCAGCAGTGCAATATACCAAGGGGGCGCCTATGGCTACACCTTC
CASSAIYQGGAYGYTF
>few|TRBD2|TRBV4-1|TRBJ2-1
TGCGCCAGCAGCCAAAGCGGGAGGGGATTTGACAATGAGCAGTTCTTC
CASSQSGRGFDNEQFF
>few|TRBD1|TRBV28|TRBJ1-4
TGTGCCAGCAGTTCCCGGGAGCTGGGACAGGGACTTAGGGGGAATGAAAAACTGTTTTTT
CASSSRELGQGLRGNEKLFF
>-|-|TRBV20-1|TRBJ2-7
TGCAGTGCTGGTCTATACGAGCAGTACTTC
CSAGLYEQYF
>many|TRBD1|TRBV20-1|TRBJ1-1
TGCAGTGCTAGGGATGGACAGGGGCGGACTGAAGCTTTCTTT
CSARDGQGRTEAFF
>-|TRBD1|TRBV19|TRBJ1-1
TGTGCCAGTAGTATAGGACAGGGTATAGTGAACACTGAAGCTTTCTTT
CASSIGQGIVNTEAFF
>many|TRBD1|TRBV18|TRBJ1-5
TGTGCCAGCTCACCTCGAACCGGGACAGGGAACAATCAGCCCCAGCATTTT
CASSPRTGTGNNQPQHF
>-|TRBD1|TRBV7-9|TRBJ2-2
TGTGCCAGCAGCTCATGGTCCGGGACAGCCACCGGGGAGCTGTTTTTT
CASSSWSGTATGELFF
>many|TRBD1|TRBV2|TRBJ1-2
TGTGCCAGCAGTGAGGAGGGGGCTACAGACTATGGCTACACCTTC
CASSEEGATDYGYTF
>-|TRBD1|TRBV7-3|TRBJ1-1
TGTGCCAGCAGTCCTAGACAGGGGCATGAAGCTTTCTTT
CASSPRQGHEAFF
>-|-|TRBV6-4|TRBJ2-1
TGTGCCAGCAGCCCCGGGACACTTCCCTACAATGAGCAGTTCTTC
CASSPGTLPYNEQFF
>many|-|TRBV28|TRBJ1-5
TGTGCCAGCAGACCAGGGTTTGGTCAGCCCCAGCATTTT
CASRPGFGQPQHF
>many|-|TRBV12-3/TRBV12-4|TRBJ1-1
TGTGCCAGCAGATTAAGTAGGACTGAAGCTTTCTTT
CASRLSRTEAFF
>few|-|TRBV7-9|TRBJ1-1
TGTGCCAGCAGCGGAGGGTGGAGGAACACTGAAGCTTTCTTT
CASSGGWRNTEAFF
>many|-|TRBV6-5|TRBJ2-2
TGTGCCAGCACCGGGGACCGACTATACACCGGGGAGCTGTTTTTT
CASTGDRLYTGELFF
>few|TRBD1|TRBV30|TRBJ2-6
TGTGCCTGGGACCGGGACAGGGGTACTGGGGCCAACGTCCTGACTTTC
CAWDRDRGTGANVLTF
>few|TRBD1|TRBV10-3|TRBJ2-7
TGTGCCATCAGGACTCAGGGGGCCTCCTACGAGCAGTACTTC
CAIRTQGASYEQYF
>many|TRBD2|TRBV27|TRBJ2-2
TGTGCCACCGGATCTCAGGGCGGGAGGTCAATCGCGAACACCGGGGAGCTGTTTTTT
CATGSQGGRSIANTGELFF
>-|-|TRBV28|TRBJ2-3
TGTGCCAGCAGTTTAAGGAACGACATGGATACGCAGTATTTT
CASSLRNDMDTQYF
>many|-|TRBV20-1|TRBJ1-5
TGCAGTGCTGGAGGGTACAGGGCGGATCAGCCCCAGCATTTT
CSAGGYRADQPQHF
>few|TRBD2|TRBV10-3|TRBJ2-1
TGTGCCATCAGTGAGTTAGGTAGCGGGGACTACAATGAGCAGTTCTTC
CAISELGSGDYNEQFF
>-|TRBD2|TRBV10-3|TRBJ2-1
TGTGCCATCAGTGGCGGACTAGCGGGAGTCACTGAGCAGTTCTTC
CAISGGLAGVTEQFF
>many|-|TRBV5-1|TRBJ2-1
TGCGCCAGCAGCTTGGCAACGTGGACAGAGGACAATGAGCAGTTCTTC
CASSLATWTEDNEQFF
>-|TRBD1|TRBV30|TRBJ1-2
TGTGCCTGGAGTGTAACCTCCCTGGGACAGATCTATGGCTACACCTTC
CAWSVTSLGQIYGYTF
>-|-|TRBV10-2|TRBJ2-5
TGCGCCAGCAGTGAGTCGAGAAGGGAAGAGACCCAGTACTTC
CASSESRREETQYF
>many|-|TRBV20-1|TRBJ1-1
TGCAGTGCACCCACGCCGGGACTGAGGAACACTGAAGCTTTCTTT
CSAPTPGLRNTEAFF
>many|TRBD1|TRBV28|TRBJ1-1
TGTGCCAGCAGCCCTCGGGACAGGATCATGAACACTGAAGCTTTCTTT
CASSPRDRIMNTEAFF
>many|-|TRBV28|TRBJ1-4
TGTGCCAGCACTTCTGGGAGGGAAAAACTGTTTTTT
CASTSGREKLFF
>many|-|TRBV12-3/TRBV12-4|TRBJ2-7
TGTGCCAGCAGCCAGGTCTTCTACGAGCAGTACTTC
CASSQVFYEQYF
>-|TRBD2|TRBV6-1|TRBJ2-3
TGTGCCAGCAGTGAAGATCGGTCTAGCGGGACAGATACGCAGTATTTT
CASSEDRSSGTDTQYF
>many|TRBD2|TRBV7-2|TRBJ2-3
TGTGCCAGCAGCTTAGCGGGAGGGCCCAAGGCAGATACGCAGTATTTT
CASSLAGGPKADTQYF
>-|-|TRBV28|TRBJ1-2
TGTGCCAGCAGTTTCTCACGCGCACCGGGGGGCTACACCTTC
CASSFSRAPGGYTF
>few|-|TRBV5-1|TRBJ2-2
TGCGCCAGCAGCTACCGCTGGAGCCTGAACACCGGGGAGCTGTTTTTT
CASSYRWSLNTGELFF
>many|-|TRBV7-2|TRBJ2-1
TGTGCCAGCATAGAGCGGTCGGGGAATGAGCAGTTCTTC
CASIERSGNEQFF
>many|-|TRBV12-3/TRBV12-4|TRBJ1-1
TGTGCCAGCAGTTTACGTCCCGGCCTTACGAACACTGAAGCTTTCTTT
CASSLRPGLTNTEAFF
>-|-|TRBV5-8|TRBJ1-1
TGCGCCAGCAGCTTAGACACTGCCCGTGAAGCTTTCTTT
CASSLDTAREAFF
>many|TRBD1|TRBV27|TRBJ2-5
TGTGCCAGCAGTTCAGTCGGACAGGGGGAGACCCAGTACTTC
CASSSVGQGETQYF
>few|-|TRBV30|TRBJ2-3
TGTGCCTGGAGCTTGAGCGGTACGCAGTATTTT
CAWSLSGTQYF
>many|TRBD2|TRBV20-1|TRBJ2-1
TGCAGTGCCCATTTGAGCGGGAGTGTTTACAATGAGCAGTTCTTC
CSAHLSGSVYNEQFF
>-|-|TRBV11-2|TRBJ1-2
TGTGCCAGCAGCTTAGATCAAGGTTTGGATACCTATGGCCACACCTTC
CASSLDQGLDTYGHTF
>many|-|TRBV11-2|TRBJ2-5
TGTGCCAGCAGCTCCAGGCGGGGTGGGGAGACCCAGTACTTC
CASSSRRGGETQYF
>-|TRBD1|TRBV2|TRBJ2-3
TGTGCCAGCAGTGACGGACAGGGGATTCCAGATACGCAGTATTTT
CASSDGQGIPDTQYF
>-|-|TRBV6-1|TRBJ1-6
TGTGCCAGTCGAGAATTACTAGGCAATTCACCCCTCCGCTTT
CASRELLGNSPLRF
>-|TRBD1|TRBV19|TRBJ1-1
TGTGCCAGTAGTGGGGACAGGGCATTGAACACTGAAGCTTCCTTT
CASSGDRALNTEASF
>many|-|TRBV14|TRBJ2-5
TGTGCCAGCAGCCAAGATCGCAGAGAGACCCAGTACTTC
CASSQDRRETQYF
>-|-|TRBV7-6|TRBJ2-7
TGTGCCAGCAGCCCTCAGGGGTCTTCCGAGCAGTACTTC
CASSPQGSSEQYF
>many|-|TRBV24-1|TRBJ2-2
TGTGCCACCAGTGCCACGGACAGACGAAACACCGGGGAGCTGTTTTTT
CATSATDRRNTGELFF
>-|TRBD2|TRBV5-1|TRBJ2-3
TGCGCCAGCAGCAGCCTACTAGCGGGAGGGAACACAGATACGCAGTATTTT
CASSSLLAGGNTDTQYF
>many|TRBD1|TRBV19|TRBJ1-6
TGTGCCAGCGACGACAGGGGCGGATCACCCCTCCACTTT
CASDDRGGSPLHF
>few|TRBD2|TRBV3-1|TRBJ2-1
TGTGCCAGCATGAGGACTAGCGGGAAAGACAATGAGCAGTTCTTC
CASMRTSGKDNEQFF
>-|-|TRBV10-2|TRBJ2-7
TGCGCCAGCAGGTCGGGCAGCGAGCAGTACTTC
CASRSGSEQYF
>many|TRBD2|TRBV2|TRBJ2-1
TGTGCCAGCAGCGAGGGACTAGCGGGAGACAATGAGCAGTTCTTC
CASSEGLAGDNEQFF